This T cell receptor beta chain was found in a study of shared clonotypes between healthy human individuals. Turning to the study itself: Those who served as donors were a couple of women and a few men between the ages of 18 and 49.

The naive CD8 population came from CD45RO-negative cells selected for CCR7, without terminally differentiated effector memory CD45RA+ cells. All participating donors were Caucasian adults from Nashville, Tennessee. The length of the CDR3 is 11 residues. Between the trimmed V and J ends, which lost 4 bases and 11 bases, there was a span of 11 bases. Germline lookup yields CDR1 MDHEN and CDR2 SYDVKM. Regarding the study as a whole: Clonotypes which were not shared had lower generation probabilities than clonotypes that all four donors shared.

Each sorted subset replicate got 200 ng genomic DNA, roughly 30,000 genomes. Method: immunoSEQ multiplex PCR; TCRdb's copy keeps in-frame clones and lacks some. The sample includes about 2,100,000 clones, approximately 94% of them seen just once. A note on this clone: Its antigen remains unidentified.

V gene TRBV28 combines with J gene TRBJ1-1; D is ambiguous. Sequenced: naive CD8+ T cells from PBMCs. The receptor's source is a man in his late teens or twenties in good health. Some clones in this sample may be carry-over from other donors' samples. CDR3 coding DNA: TGTGCCAGCAGTTCGACGGTGGCGGCTTTCTTT. This codes for CASSSTVAAFF.